This T cell receptor beta chain derives from a study of T cells after posttransplantation cyclophosphamide. Whole-study findings and limits: Donor CD8+ memory clones often dominated recipient blood repertoires at later times. After PTCy, TRB diversity resembled that of CNI/methotrexate controls.

The V gene lost 0 bases and the J gene lost 5 bases, with 12 bases spanning the gap. The CDR3 has 15 amino acids. In germline, CDR1 is SGDLS, CDR2 YYNGEE. With regard to this clone: Its antigen is currently unknown.

Sequenced by immunoSEQ multiplex PCR; TCRdb stores in-frame clones only, minus some. The table lists some 64,000 clones, just under 95% of them singletons. This rearrangement joins TRBV9 to TRBJ2-1, with a tentative D call TRBD2 (5 bases). This clonotype was sampled from a woman aged 25 to 39 in good health and a related stem cell transplant donor. The sample was PBMCs. CDR3 sequence (DNA): TGTGCCAGCAGCGTAGCAAGTAGAGGGAACAATGAGCAGTTCTTC. It translates to CASSVASRGNNEQFF.